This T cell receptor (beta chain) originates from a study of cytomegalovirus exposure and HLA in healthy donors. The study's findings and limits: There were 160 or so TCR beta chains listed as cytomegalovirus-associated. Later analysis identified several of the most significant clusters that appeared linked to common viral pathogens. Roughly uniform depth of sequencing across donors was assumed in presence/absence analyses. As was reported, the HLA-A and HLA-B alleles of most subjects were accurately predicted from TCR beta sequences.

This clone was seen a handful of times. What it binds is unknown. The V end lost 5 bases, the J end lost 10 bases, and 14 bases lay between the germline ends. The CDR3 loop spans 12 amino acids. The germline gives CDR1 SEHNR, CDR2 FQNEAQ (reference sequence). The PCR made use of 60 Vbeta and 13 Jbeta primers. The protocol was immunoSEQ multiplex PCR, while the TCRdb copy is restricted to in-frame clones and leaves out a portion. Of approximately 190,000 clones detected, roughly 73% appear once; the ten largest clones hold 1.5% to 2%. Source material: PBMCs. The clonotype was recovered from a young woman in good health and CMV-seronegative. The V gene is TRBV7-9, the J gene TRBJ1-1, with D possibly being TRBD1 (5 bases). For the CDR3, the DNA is TGTGCCAGCAGCGAAAGAACCCAGGGAGCTTTCTTT. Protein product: CASSERTQGAFF.